The present T cell receptor beta chain was sequenced within a study of early T cells in non-severe SARS-CoV-2 infection. Using its own MiXCR run on the 5' RACE reads, TCRdb lists one record per CDR3 protein. Of roughly 77,000 distinct CDR3 sequences in the sample, more than 10% were seen once. This clonotype was counted many times. V gave up 2 bases and J gave up 3 bases, with 9 bases separating them. The CDR3 runs 14 residues. This rearrangement joins TRBV12-3 or TRBV12-4 to TRBJ2-3; D gene unclear. The clonotype originates from an adult who was a healthcare worker with PCR-confirmed SARS-CoV-2 infection or an uninfected control (not recorded which). Sequenced material: whole blood. CDR3 in amino acids: CASSLMQSTDTQYF. In DNA form, the CDR3 reads TGTGCCAGCAGTTTAATGCAGTCGACAGATACGCAGTATTTT.